Listed below are T cell receptor beta chains from one sample, sequenced in a study of T cells after posttransplantation cyclophosphamide. The protocol was immunoSEQ multiplex PCR, while the TCRdb copy is restricted to in-frame clones and leaves out a portion. Altogether about 12,000 clones were found in the sample, and no singletons occur. Sequenced input: PBMCs. The receptors come from a woman in her thirties or forties in good health, CMV-negative, and a related stem cell transplant donor. The CDR3 runs from the conserved cysteine through the conserved F or W. Each record gives: J gene, clone size, V gene, D gene, CDR3 DNA, CDR3 protein. D genes are given only for firm matches. Part of the rows lack a size; the others show once, few, many or a class for expanded clones.

j_gene: TRBJ2-3
abundance: many
v_gene: TRBV19
d_gene: TRBD1
CDR3nt: TGTGCCAGTAGAGGTTTGGGACAGGGTACAGATACGCAGTATTTT
CDR3aa: CASRGLGQGTDTQYF

j_gene: TRBJ2-1
abundance: many
v_gene: TRBV24-1
d_gene: .
CDR3nt: TGTGCCACCAAAGGGGCGGACGGGCTCGGTGAGCAGTTCTTC
CDR3aa: CATKGADGLGEQFF

j_gene: TRBJ2-2
abundance: many
v_gene: TRBV7-2
d_gene: .
CDR3nt: TGTGCCAGCAGCCAACGGACCGGGGAGCTGTTTTTT
CDR3aa: CASSQRTGELFF

j_gene: TRBJ2-3
abundance: many
v_gene: TRBV19
d_gene: TRBD1
CDR3nt: TGTGCCAGTAAACGACAGGGGGCGGGCACAGATACGCAGTATTTT
CDR3aa: CASKRQGAGTDTQYF

j_gene: TRBJ2-2
abundance: many
v_gene: TRBV5-1
d_gene: .
CDR3nt: TGCGCCAGCAGCCCGACCCCCGACGGGACCGGGGAGCTGTTTTTT
CDR3aa: CASSPTPDGTGELFF

j_gene: TRBJ2-7
abundance: many
v_gene: TRBV2
d_gene: TRBD1
CDR3nt: TGTGCCAGGGGGGACAGCTACGAGCAGTACTTC
CDR3aa: CARGDSYEQYF

j_gene: TRBJ2-3
abundance: many
v_gene: TRBV18
d_gene: .
CDR3nt: TGTGCCAGCTCACCCCTAGTCCCAGATACGCAGTATTTT
CDR3aa: CASSPLVPDTQYF

j_gene: TRBJ2-1
abundance: many
v_gene: TRBV19
d_gene: TRBD2
CDR3nt: TGTGCCAGTAGTAAAGGCGGGAGTGGTAATGAGCAGTTCTTC
CDR3aa: CASSKGGSGNEQFF

j_gene: TRBJ2-7
abundance: .
v_gene: TRBV4-1
d_gene: TRBD2
CDR3nt: TGCGCCAGCAGCCAGTTTGGCGGGGGCTACGAGCAGTACTTC
CDR3aa: CASSQFGGGYEQYF

j_gene: TRBJ1-1
abundance: many
v_gene: TRBV6-6
d_gene: .
CDR3nt: TGTGCCAGCATTCTCAGGGGTATGAACACTGAAGCTTTCTTT
CDR3aa: CASILRGMNTEAFF

j_gene: TRBJ2-1
abundance: many
v_gene: TRBV10-3
d_gene: TRBD2
CDR3nt: TGTGCCATCAGTGAGGGGACTAGCGGGGGTGGGGTTGAGCAGTTCTTC
CDR3aa: CAISEGTSGGGVEQFF

j_gene: TRBJ1-1
abundance: few
v_gene: TRBV7-9
d_gene: .
CDR3nt: TGTGCCAGCAGCCCTTACACTGAAGCTTTCTTT
CDR3aa: CASSPYTEAFF

j_gene: TRBJ2-7
abundance: many
v_gene: TRBV5-1
d_gene: .
CDR3nt: TGCGCCAGCAGCTTTGGGGGGGAGCAGTACTTC
CDR3aa: CASSFGGEQYF

j_gene: TRBJ2-6
abundance: many
v_gene: TRBV7-9
d_gene: TRBD1
CDR3nt: TGTGCCAGCAGCTTAGGGGACAGATCTGGGGCCAACGTCCTGACTTTC
CDR3aa: CASSLGDRSGANVLTF

j_gene: TRBJ1-1
abundance: many
v_gene: TRBV7-2
d_gene: .
CDR3nt: TGTGCCAGCAGCTTAGTAGTAGCGGGGATGAACACTGAAGCTTTCTTT
CDR3aa: CASSLVVAGMNTEAFF

j_gene: TRBJ2-4
abundance: many
v_gene: TRBV18
d_gene: TRBD2
CDR3nt: TGTGCCAGCTCAGCCGGACTAGCGGGAATAGACATTCAGTACTTC
CDR3aa: CASSAGLAGIDIQYF

j_gene: TRBJ2-5
abundance: .
v_gene: TRBV4-2
d_gene: TRBD2
CDR3nt: TGTGCCAGCAGCCAAGACGCCGGACTAGCGGGAGGAGAGACCCAGTACTTC
CDR3aa: CASSQDAGLAGGETQYF

j_gene: TRBJ2-7
abundance: many
v_gene: TRBV7-2
d_gene: TRBD2
CDR3nt: TGTGCCAGCAGCTTTTATGTGATAGCGGGCAAGTCCTACGAGCAGTACTTC
CDR3aa: CASSFYVIAGKSYEQYF

j_gene: TRBJ1-5
abundance: many
v_gene: TRBV19
d_gene: .
CDR3nt: TGTGCCAGTAGTTTAGCACAGGGCACTCAGCCCCAGCATTTT
CDR3aa: CASSLAQGTQPQHF

j_gene: TRBJ2-1
abundance: many
v_gene: TRBV6-6
d_gene: TRBD2
CDR3nt: TGTGCCAGCCAAGTTGGTAGACTAGCGGGAGCGAATGAGCAGTTCTTC
CDR3aa: CASQVGRLAGANEQFF

j_gene: TRBJ2-7
abundance: many
v_gene: TRBV27
d_gene: .
CDR3nt: TGTGCCAGCAGTTACCGACAGGGCGGGACCTACGAGCAGTACTTC
CDR3aa: CASSYRQGGTYEQYF

j_gene: TRBJ1-5
abundance: many
v_gene: TRBV12-3/TRBV12-4
d_gene: .
CDR3nt: TGTGCCAGCAGGACCGGGGGAGGCAATCAGCCCCAGCATTTT
CDR3aa: CASRTGGGNQPQHF

j_gene: TRBJ2-2
abundance: many
v_gene: TRBV9
d_gene: TRBD1
CDR3nt: TGTGCCAGCAGCGGAGGGACAGCCAGCGGGGAGCTGTTTTTT
CDR3aa: CASSGGTASGELFF

j_gene: TRBJ2-3
abundance: many
v_gene: TRBV4-3
d_gene: .
CDR3nt: TGCGCCAGCAGCCAAGATTTTAATCGGGATACGCAGTATTTT
CDR3aa: CASSQDFNRDTQYF

j_gene: TRBJ1-2
abundance: many
v_gene: TRBV28
d_gene: TRBD1
CDR3nt: TGTGCCAGCAGTACTACGGGACAGGCCTATGGCTACACCTTC
CDR3aa: CASSTTGQAYGYTF

j_gene: TRBJ1-2
abundance: many
v_gene: TRBV6-2/TRBV6-3
d_gene: .
CDR3nt: TGTGCCAGCAGTTGGACAAACTATGGCTACACCTTC
CDR3aa: CASSWTNYGYTF

j_gene: TRBJ1-3
abundance: medium-sized
v_gene: TRBV19
d_gene: .
CDR3nt: TGTGCCAGTTCTTCTTTTGGAAACACCATATATTTT
CDR3aa: CASSSFGNTIYF

j_gene: TRBJ2-7
abundance: many
v_gene: TRBV19
d_gene: TRBD2
CDR3nt: TGTGCCAGTAGTCCCGCGACGGGCGGGGGGTCCTACGAGCAGTACTTC
CDR3aa: CASSPATGGGSYEQYF

j_gene: TRBJ2-5
abundance: few
v_gene: TRBV5-4
d_gene: TRBD1
CDR3nt: TGTGCCAGCAGCTTTGGGCGGAGGACAGGGGAAGAGACCCAGTACTTC
CDR3aa: CASSFGRRTGEETQYF

j_gene: TRBJ1-1
abundance: many
v_gene: TRBV5-6
d_gene: .
CDR3nt: TGTGCCAGCAGCCGCGAGGGGTGGACTTTCTTT
CDR3aa: CASSREGWTFF

j_gene: TRBJ1-4
abundance: many
v_gene: TRBV18
d_gene: .
CDR3nt: TGTGCCAGCTCACCTGTGAGGTCGGGGGGCTTGGAAAAACTGTTTTTT
CDR3aa: CASSPVRSGGLEKLFF

j_gene: TRBJ2-5
abundance: .
v_gene: TRBV5-1
d_gene: TRBD2
CDR3nt: TGCGCCAGCAGCGGCCTAGCGGGGGAAGAGACCCAGTACTTC
CDR3aa: CASSGLAGEETQYF

j_gene: TRBJ2-7
abundance: many
v_gene: TRBV2
d_gene: .
CDR3nt: TGTGCCAGTAAAGATGGCGGGACTGTAAGGGAGCAGTACTTC
CDR3aa: CASKDGGTVREQYF

j_gene: TRBJ2-7
abundance: many
v_gene: TRBV6-1
d_gene: TRBD1
CDR3nt: TGTGCCAGCAGTGAATATAGGGACAGAAGCTACGAGCAGTACTTC
CDR3aa: CASSEYRDRSYEQYF

j_gene: TRBJ2-7
abundance: many
v_gene: TRBV6-2/TRBV6-3
d_gene: .
CDR3nt: TGTGCCGCGTCGAGCGCCTACGAGCAGTACTTC
CDR3aa: CAASSAYEQYF

j_gene: TRBJ1-5
abundance: many
v_gene: TRBV7-8
d_gene: .
CDR3nt: TGTGCCAGCAGCTTAGGAAACAGGCAGATCAATCAGCCCCAGCATTTT
CDR3aa: CASSLGNRQINQPQHF

j_gene: TRBJ2-7
abundance: many
v_gene: TRBV28
d_gene: .
CDR3nt: TGTGCCAGCATAGGGCGTCGGACCTACGAGCAGTACTTC
CDR3aa: CASIGRRTYEQYF

j_gene: TRBJ1-1
abundance: few
v_gene: TRBV23-1
d_gene: .
CDR3nt: TGCGCCAGCAGTCAATCGTCGGCAGGGGTCAGGGTAGGGAAGGCTTTCTTT
CDR3aa: CASSQSSAGVRVGKAFF

j_gene: TRBJ2-5
abundance: many
v_gene: TRBV10-2
d_gene: TRBD2
CDR3nt: TGCGCCAGCAGCGGACCGGGACTAGCGGGGGGGCGGAGTCGGGAGACCCAGTACTTC
CDR3aa: CASSGPGLAGGRSRETQYF

j_gene: TRBJ2-3
abundance: few
v_gene: TRBV5-1
d_gene: .
CDR3nt: TGCGCCAGCAGGATCGGACAGAGCACAGATACGCAGTATTTT
CDR3aa: CASRIGQSTDTQYF

j_gene: TRBJ2-5
abundance: many
v_gene: TRBV4-1
d_gene: .
CDR3nt: TGCGCCAGCAGCCAAGAGGGGGGACCCTTGTACTTC
CDR3aa: CASSQEGGPLYF

j_gene: TRBJ2-7
abundance: medium-sized
v_gene: TRBV19
d_gene: TRBD2
CDR3nt: TGTGCCAGTAGGACACTAGCGGGAGCTAAGGCCGAGCAGTACTTC
CDR3aa: CASRTLAGAKAEQYF

j_gene: TRBJ1-1
abundance: many
v_gene: TRBV24-1
d_gene: .
CDR3nt: TGTGCCACCAGTGATGGGGGGGGCACCAACACTGAAGCTTTCTTT
CDR3aa: CATSDGGGTNTEAFF

j_gene: TRBJ2-1
abundance: many
v_gene: TRBV25-1
d_gene: .
CDR3nt: TGTGCCAGCAGTGAATCCCCAGGCCGCTCCTACAATGAGCAGTTCTTC
CDR3aa: CASSESPGRSYNEQFF

j_gene: TRBJ2-5
abundance: few
v_gene: TRBV5-4
d_gene: .
CDR3nt: TGTGCCAGCAGCTTGGGGCGGGACACCTTTGGGGGGACCCAGTACTTC
CDR3aa: CASSLGRDTFGGTQYF

j_gene: TRBJ1-5
abundance: few
v_gene: TRBV28
d_gene: .
CDR3nt: TGTGCCAGCAGTTTACCAGGAGGGCAGGGGAATCAGCCCCAGCATTTT
CDR3aa: CASSLPGGQGNQPQHF

j_gene: TRBJ2-3
abundance: many
v_gene: TRBV5-4
d_gene: TRBD1
CDR3nt: TGTGCCAGCAGAGGACAGGGGGCAGATACGCAGTATTTT
CDR3aa: CASRGQGADTQYF

j_gene: TRBJ2-1
abundance: many
v_gene: TRBV7-9
d_gene: .
CDR3nt: TGTGCCAGCAGCTTTAGGGGGACGGTGGGCAATGAGCAGTTCTTC
CDR3aa: CASSFRGTVGNEQFF

j_gene: TRBJ2-4
abundance: many
v_gene: TRBV11-2
d_gene: TRBD2
CDR3nt: TGTGCCAGCAGCACCGGACTAGCGGACAGGGACATTCAGTACTTC
CDR3aa: CASSTGLADRDIQYF

j_gene: TRBJ1-1
abundance: many
v_gene: TRBV4-1
d_gene: .
CDR3nt: TGCGCCAGCAGCCAAGAGCAGGCGAACACTGAAGCTTTCTTT
CDR3aa: CASSQEQANTEAFF

j_gene: TRBJ1-4
abundance: many
v_gene: TRBV7-2
d_gene: .
CDR3nt: TGTGCCAGCAGCGAGTCCAGATCAACTAATGAAAAACTGTTTTTT
CDR3aa: CASSESRSTNEKLFF

j_gene: TRBJ2-7
abundance: many
v_gene: TRBV6-2/TRBV6-3
d_gene: .
CDR3nt: TGTGCCAGCAGTTACCCCGCTTCGAGGGGATCCTACGAGCAGTACTTC
CDR3aa: CASSYPASRGSYEQYF

j_gene: TRBJ2-7
abundance: many
v_gene: TRBV7-6
d_gene: TRBD1
CDR3nt: TGTGCCAGCAGCTCGGGACAGGGGTGGACCTACGAGCAGTACTTC
CDR3aa: CASSSGQGWTYEQYF